This TCR beta chain emerged from a study of shared clonotypes between healthy human individuals (dated by TCRdb to 2020 to 2022). For context, the study as a whole: The cohort included a few men and two women between 18 and 49 years of age. Libraries were prepared and TCR repertoires were sequenced by different laboratories using diverse techniques, in order to increase sequencing depth and limit assay-specific biases. For each donor, CD4 naive and CD4 memory were each run on three plates, CD8 naive on two plates, and CD8 memory on one plate. Each donor's leukapheresis produced roughly between about 0.9 and 9.5 billion PBMCs. To estimate repertoire size and how much clonotype sharing occurs between individuals, the study deeply sequenced the blood TCR repertoires of about five healthy adults.

Findings and caveats that apply to the study as a whole: Sampling was restricted to blood, and TCR repertoires in tissue are likely to differ from TCR repertoires in blood. Roughly 5% of naive CD4, around 3.5% of naive CD8, about 2.1% of memory CD4, and 0.4% of memory CD8 clonotypes were shared across several donors. Higher generation probabilities were observed for clonotypes shared by all four sorted-subset donors than for non-shared clonotypes. Pairwise subsampling indicated that sequencing depth was expected to affect the degree of clonotype sharing among donors. Naive subsets generally had larger estimated clonotype richness than memory subsets did. Rarefaction of sorted-subset datasets indicated incomplete sequencing despite the large sequencing depth. The genetic and exposure-history diversity represented was limited by the small number of donors.

For the CD8 naive samples, CD45RO-negative cells were positively selected for CCR7, yielding a CD45RA+CCR7+ population from which TemRA cells were excluded. The donors were healthy, HIV-negative adults who had no recently reported acute infections or vaccinations. Only Caucasian adults living in Nashville, Tennessee, USA were represented among the donors. Blood was obtained by leukapheresis, after which PBMCs were separated by Ficoll-Histopaque density gradient centrifugation and cryopreserved in liquid nitrogen vapor phase. Analytical flow cytometry was used to check the purity and quantity of each magnetically sorted T cell population. Genomic DNA was isolated from every sorted fraction and measured by UV absorbance on a Nanodrop 2000c. Trimmed from V: 3 bases; trimmed from J: 4 bases; junction bases lacking a gene match: 6. According to the germline V gene, CDR1 reads SGHAT and CDR2 reads FQNNGV. The CDR3 runs 16 amino acids, cysteine and phenylalanine included. Here the CDR3 DNA is all that survives: 48 bases in frame from base 1.

To note about this clone: Its antigen is unknown. No base qualities exist here, and no much larger clone lies one base off it.

TCR CDR3 regions were amplified from genomic DNA by multiplex PCR using the deep immunoSEQ assay. For each cell subset, the extracted genomic DNA was distributed evenly across all wells of several immunoSEQ 96-well plates, and each plate served as one replicate. For sorted subsets, each replicate PCR was loaded with around 220 ng genomic DNA, equivalent to 30,000 to 35,000 T cell genomes. Purified libraries were measured with a Qubit 3.0 fluorometer, size-checked on a Bioanalyzer 2100, and measured again with the KAPA Library Quantification kit. Every immunoSEQ 96-well plate was sequenced on a dedicated single-read 150-cycle Illumina NextSeq 550 flow cell. As for the authors' bioinformatics: Because the immunoSEQ output held only junctional sequences and lacked quality scores, the filtering could not match the filtering applied to full-length reads. To assign V/J genes and CDR3, sequences were annotated against IMGT germline references using PyIR, a Python wrapper for IgBLAST v1.9. Any read was removed if the V/J assignment was weak (E-value above 1e-6), the CDR3 was missing, or the read contained stop codons, out-of-frame junctions, or ambiguous translated residues. V3J clonotypes were defined as sequences sharing the same inferred V gene, J gene, and CDR3 amino acid sequence. The percentage overlap between two repertoires was calculated by dividing the number of shared unique clonotypes by the size of the smaller repertoire. Three approaches were used to assess repertoire richness: RTK rarefaction, the Chao1 estimator, and Recon v2.1 estimates of unobserved clonotypes. Generation probabilities for all TCRbeta clonotypes obtained by the gDNA method from a few donors were computed using OLGA. The table comes from immuneACCESS by way of TCRdb, which keeps in-frame sequences with V and J called. Part of the clones is missing from these tables; in studies checked, under half for an unresolved V gene and the rest for unknown reasons. That table supplies the V and J calls and clone size; D and trimming were determined from the DNA. Counted in this sample were about 2.1 million clones; approximately 94% of them appeared once. Around 1.7% of the sample is in the top ten clones.

The sequence joins TRBV11-2 to TRBJ1-2; TRBD1 agrees with 12 junctional bases. Sequenced input: naive CD8+ T cells from PBMCs. This sample's cell subset or site label indicates: CD45RA+CCR7+. The source is a man between 18 and 29 years old in good health. Some clones in this sample may be carry-over from other donors' samples. The nucleotides read TGTGCCAGCAGCTTGGGACAGGGGGCGCAAACCTATGGCTACACCTTC. It translates as CASSLGQGAQTYGYTF.